These T cell receptor beta chains were read from a single sample in a study of CD8 T cells in Susac syndrome. Each CDR3 protein gets one entry after TCRdb re-called the immunoSEQ multiplex PCR reads with MiXCR. The data hold about 150,000 distinct CDR3 sequences, with about 91% observed a single time. Source material: CD4+ T cells from PBMCs. All receptors come from a human donor in good health. Each CDR3 is given with its conserved first and last residue. The order of the fields is CDR3 length, clone size, J gene, V gene, D gene, CDR3 protein, CDR3 DNA. D genes are given only for firm matches. The listing skips clone size in some rows; elsewhere it reads once, few, many or a size class.

cdr3_length: 15; clone_size: .; j_call: TRBJ2-1; v_call: TRBV7-2; d_call: TRBD2; cdr3_aa: CASSKLAGVVNEQFF; cdr3_nt: TGTGCCAGCAGCAAACTAGCGGGAGTTGTCAATGAGCAGTTCTTC
cdr3_length: 13; clone_size: once; j_call: TRBJ2-2; v_call: TRBV11-2; d_call: .; cdr3_aa: CASSLHRTGELFF; cdr3_nt: TGTGCCAGCAGCTTGCACAGGACCGGGGAGCTGTTTTTT
cdr3_length: 12; clone_size: .; j_call: TRBJ1-2; v_call: TRBV30; d_call: .; cdr3_aa: CAWGETVYGYTF; cdr3_nt: TGTGCCTGGGGGGAGACCGTTTATGGCTACACCTTC
cdr3_length: 12; clone_size: .; j_call: TRBJ1-5; v_call: TRBV28; d_call: .; cdr3_aa: CASSLPVGPQHF; cdr3_nt: TGTGCCAGCAGTCTCCCGGTCGGGCCCCAGCATTTT
cdr3_length: 18; clone_size: .; j_call: TRBJ2-1; v_call: TRBV5-1; d_call: TRBD2; cdr3_aa: CASSPGLAGGQFYNEQFF; cdr3_nt: TGCGCCAGCAGCCCAGGACTAGCGGGGGGCCAATTCTACAATGAGCAGTTCTTC
cdr3_length: 13; clone_size: .; j_call: TRBJ2-7; v_call: TRBV28; d_call: TRBD2; cdr3_aa: CASRISGGYEQYF; cdr3_nt: TGTGCCAGCAGGATTAGCGGGGGATACGAGCAGTACTTC
cdr3_length: 15; clone_size: .; j_call: TRBJ2-2; v_call: TRBV5-1; d_call: TRBD2; cdr3_aa: CASSATSGSAGELFF; cdr3_nt: TGCGCCAGCAGCGCGACTAGCGGGAGTGCCGGGGAGCTGTTTTTT
cdr3_length: 16; clone_size: .; j_call: TRBJ1-1; v_call: TRBV4-1; d_call: .; cdr3_aa: CASSQGHGNMNTEAFF; cdr3_nt: TGCGCCAGCAGCCAAGGTCATGGGAACATGAACACTGAAGCTTTCTTT
cdr3_length: 16; clone_size: .; j_call: TRBJ1-4; v_call: TRBV10-3; d_call: .; cdr3_aa: CAISERKTETNEKLFF; cdr3_nt: TGTGCCATCAGTGAGCGTAAAACGGAAACTAATGAAAAACTGTTTTTT
cdr3_length: 17; clone_size: .; j_call: TRBJ1-4; v_call: TRBV12-2; d_call: .; cdr3_aa: CASRLGVTGGANEKLFF; cdr3_nt: TGTGCAAGTCGCTTGGGAGTAACAGGGGGCGCAAATGAAAAACTGTTTTTT
cdr3_length: 13; clone_size: .; j_call: TRBJ1-1; v_call: TRBV5-1; d_call: .; cdr3_aa: CASSSGTYTEAFF; cdr3_nt: TGCGCCAGCAGCAGCGGCACATACACTGAAGCTTTCTTT
cdr3_length: 12; clone_size: .; j_call: TRBJ1-5; v_call: TRBV11-2; d_call: .; cdr3_aa: CASSLDQGVQHF; cdr3_nt: TGTGCCAGCAGCTTAGATCAAGGGGTCCAGCATTTT